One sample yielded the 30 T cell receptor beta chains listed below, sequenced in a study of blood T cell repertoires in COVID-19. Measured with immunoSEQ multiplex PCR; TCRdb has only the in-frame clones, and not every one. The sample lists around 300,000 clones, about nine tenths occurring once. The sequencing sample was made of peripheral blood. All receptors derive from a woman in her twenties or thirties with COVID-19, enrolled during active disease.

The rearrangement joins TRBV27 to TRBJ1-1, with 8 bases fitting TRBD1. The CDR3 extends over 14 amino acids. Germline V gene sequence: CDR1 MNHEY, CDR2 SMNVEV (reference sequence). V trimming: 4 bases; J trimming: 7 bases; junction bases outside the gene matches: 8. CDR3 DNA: TGTGCCAGCAGTTATATAACCGGGACAGGTGAAGCTTTCTTT. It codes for CASSYITGTGEAFF.

CDR3 in DNA: TGTGCCAGCAGTGATAGGGCGGGGGGCCCTAATTCACCCCTCCACTTT. It yields the protein CASSDRAGGPNSPLHF. The chain carries TRBV2 and TRBJ1-6; possible D gene TRBD1, 6 bases. Germline V lookup: CDR1 SNHLY, CDR2 FYNNEI. The CDR3 has 16 residues. Trimming removed 3 bases at V and 6 bases at J, with 15 bases between.

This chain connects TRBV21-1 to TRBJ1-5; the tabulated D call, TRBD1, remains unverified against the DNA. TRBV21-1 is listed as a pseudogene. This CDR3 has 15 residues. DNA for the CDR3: TGTGCCAGCAGCAAATCCCCAGGGTTAGGCCAGCCCCAGCATTTT. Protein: CASSKSPGLGQPQHF.

The CDR3 is CASSGTGAMDTQYF. The CDR3 DNA is TGCGCCAGCAGCGGGACAGGGGCTATGGATACGCAGTATTTT. The rearrangement joins TRBV5-1 to TRBJ2-3; 10 nucleotides match TRBD1. Germline CDR1 is SGHRS and CDR2 is YFSETQ. This CDR3 spans 14 amino acids. V lost 4 bases, J lost 6 bases, and 5 bases stayed unmatched.

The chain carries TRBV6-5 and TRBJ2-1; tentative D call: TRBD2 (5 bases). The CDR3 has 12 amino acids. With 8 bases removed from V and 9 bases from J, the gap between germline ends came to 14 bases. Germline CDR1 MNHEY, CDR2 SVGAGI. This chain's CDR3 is CASRRLEGEQFF. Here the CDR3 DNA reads TGTGCCAGCCGGAGGCTAGAGGGTGAGCAGTTCTTC.

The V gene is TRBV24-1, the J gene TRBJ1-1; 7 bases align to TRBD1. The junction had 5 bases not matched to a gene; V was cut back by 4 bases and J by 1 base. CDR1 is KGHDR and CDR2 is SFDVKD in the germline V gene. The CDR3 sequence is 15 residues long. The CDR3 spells CATSETGVANTEAFF. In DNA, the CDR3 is TGTGCCACCAGTGAAACAGGGGTGGCGAACACTGAAGCTTTCTTT.

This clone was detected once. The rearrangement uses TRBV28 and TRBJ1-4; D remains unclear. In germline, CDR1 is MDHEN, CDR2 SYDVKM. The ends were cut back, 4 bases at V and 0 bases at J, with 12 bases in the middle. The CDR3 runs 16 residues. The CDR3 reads CASSSARRATNEKLFF. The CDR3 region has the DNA TGTGCCAGCAGTTCCGCCCGGCGGGCAACTAATGAAAAACTGTTTTTT.

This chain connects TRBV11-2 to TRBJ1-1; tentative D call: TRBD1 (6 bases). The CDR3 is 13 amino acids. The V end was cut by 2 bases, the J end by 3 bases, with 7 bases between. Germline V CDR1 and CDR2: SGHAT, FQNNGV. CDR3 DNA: TGTGCCAGCAGCTTAAACAGGGACACTGAAGCTTTCTTT. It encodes CASSLNRDTEAFF.

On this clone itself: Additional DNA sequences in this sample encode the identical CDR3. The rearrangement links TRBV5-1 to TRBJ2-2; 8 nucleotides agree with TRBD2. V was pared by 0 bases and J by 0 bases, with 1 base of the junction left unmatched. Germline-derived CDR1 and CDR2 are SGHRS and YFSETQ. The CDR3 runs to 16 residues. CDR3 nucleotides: TGCGCCAGCAGCTTGGAGACTAGCGCGAACACCGGGGAGCTGTTTTTT. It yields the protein CASSLETSANTGELFF.

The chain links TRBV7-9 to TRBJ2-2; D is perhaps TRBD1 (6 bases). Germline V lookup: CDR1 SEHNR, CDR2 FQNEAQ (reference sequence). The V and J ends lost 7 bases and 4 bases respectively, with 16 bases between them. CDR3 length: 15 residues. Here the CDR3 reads CASTPQGQVTGELFF. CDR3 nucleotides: TGTGCCAGCACCCCCCAGGGGCAGGTCACCGGGGAGCTGTTTTTT.

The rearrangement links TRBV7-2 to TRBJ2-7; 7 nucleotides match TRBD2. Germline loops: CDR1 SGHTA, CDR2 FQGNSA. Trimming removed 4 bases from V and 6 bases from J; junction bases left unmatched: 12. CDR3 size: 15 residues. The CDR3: CASSWNSGGSGEQYF. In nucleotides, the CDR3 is TGTGCCAGCAGCTGGAATTCGGGAGGATCGGGCGAGCAGTACTTC.

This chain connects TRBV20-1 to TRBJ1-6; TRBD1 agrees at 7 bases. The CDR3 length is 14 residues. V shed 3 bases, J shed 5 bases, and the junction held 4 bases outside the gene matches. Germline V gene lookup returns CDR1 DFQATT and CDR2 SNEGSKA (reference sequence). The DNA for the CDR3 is TGCAGTGCTAGTACAGGGGCGGATAATTCACCCCTCCACTTT. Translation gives CSASTGADNSPLHF.

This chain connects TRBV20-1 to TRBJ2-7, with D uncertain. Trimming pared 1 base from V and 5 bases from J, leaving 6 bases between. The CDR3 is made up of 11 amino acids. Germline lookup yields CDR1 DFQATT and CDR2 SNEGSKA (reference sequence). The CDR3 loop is CSARVSHEQYF. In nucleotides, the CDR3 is TGCAGTGCTAGAGTATCCCACGAGCAGTACTTC.

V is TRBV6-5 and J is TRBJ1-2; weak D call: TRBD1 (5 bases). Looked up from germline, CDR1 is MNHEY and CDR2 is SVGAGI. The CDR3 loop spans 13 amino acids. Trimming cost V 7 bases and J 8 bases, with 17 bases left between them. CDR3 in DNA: TGTGCCAGCACTCCAGGGCCGGAGCGAGGCTACACCTTC. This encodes CASTPGPERGYTF.

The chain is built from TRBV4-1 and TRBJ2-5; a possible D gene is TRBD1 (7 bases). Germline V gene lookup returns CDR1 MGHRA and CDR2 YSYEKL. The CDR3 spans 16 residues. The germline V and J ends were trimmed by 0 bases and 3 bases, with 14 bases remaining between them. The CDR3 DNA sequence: TGCGCCAGCAGCCAAGATGGAGGGGGCCTCAAAGAGACCCAGTACTTC. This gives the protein CASSQDGGGLKETQYF.

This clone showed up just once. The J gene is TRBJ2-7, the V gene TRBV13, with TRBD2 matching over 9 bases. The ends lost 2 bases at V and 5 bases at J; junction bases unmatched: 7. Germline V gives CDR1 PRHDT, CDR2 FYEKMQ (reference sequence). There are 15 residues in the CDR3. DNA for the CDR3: TGTGCCAGCAGCTTAAATCCTAGCGGGACAGACGAGCAGTACTTC. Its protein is CASSLNPSGTDEQYF.

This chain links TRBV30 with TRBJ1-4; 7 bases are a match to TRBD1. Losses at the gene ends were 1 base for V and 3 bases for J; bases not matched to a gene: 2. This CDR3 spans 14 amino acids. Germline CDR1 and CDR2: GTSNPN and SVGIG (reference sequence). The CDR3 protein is CAWSAGTANEKLFF. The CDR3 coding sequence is TGTGCCTGGAGTGCCGGGACAGCTAATGAAAAACTGTTTTTT.

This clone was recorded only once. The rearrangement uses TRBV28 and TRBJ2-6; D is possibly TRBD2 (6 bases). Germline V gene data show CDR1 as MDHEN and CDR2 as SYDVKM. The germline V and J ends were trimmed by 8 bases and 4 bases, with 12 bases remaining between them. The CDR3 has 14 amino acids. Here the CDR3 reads CASRGGAGANVLTF. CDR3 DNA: TGTGCCAGCCGGGGAGGTGCGGGGGCCAACGTCCTGACTTTC. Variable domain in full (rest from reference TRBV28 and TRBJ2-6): DVKVTQSSRYLVKRTGEKVFLECVQDMDHENMFWYRQDPGLGLRLIYFSYDVKMKEKGDIPEGYSVSREKKERFSLILESASTNQTSMYLCASRGGAGANVLTFGAGSRLTVL.

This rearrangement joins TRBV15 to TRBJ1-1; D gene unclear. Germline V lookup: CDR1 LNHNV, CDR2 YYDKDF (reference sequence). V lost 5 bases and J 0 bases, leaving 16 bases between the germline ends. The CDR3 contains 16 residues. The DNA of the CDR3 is TGTGCCACCAGCGGAGCCTATTCGGGGATGAACACTGAAGCTTTCTTT. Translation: CATSGAYSGMNTEAFF.

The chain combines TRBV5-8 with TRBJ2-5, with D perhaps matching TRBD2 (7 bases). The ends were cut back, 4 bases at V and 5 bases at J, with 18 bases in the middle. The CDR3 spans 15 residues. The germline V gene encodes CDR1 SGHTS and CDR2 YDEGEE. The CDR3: CASSPVGGRRETQYF. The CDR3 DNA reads TGTGCCAGCAGCCCCGTGGGGGGGCGCAGGGAGACCCAGTACTTC.

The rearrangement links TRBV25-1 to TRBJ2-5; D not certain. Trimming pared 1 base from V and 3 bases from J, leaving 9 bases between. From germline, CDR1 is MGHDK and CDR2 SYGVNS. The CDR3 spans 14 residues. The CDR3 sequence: CASSEFPLEETQYF. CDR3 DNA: TGTGCCAGCAGTGAATTCCCCCTCGAAGAGACCCAGTACTTC.

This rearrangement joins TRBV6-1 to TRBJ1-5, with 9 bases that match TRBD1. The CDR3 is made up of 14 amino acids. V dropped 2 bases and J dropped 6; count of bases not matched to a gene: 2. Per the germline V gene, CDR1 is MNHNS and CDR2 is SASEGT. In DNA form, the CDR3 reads TGTGCCAGCAGTGAATTGACAGGGGGTCAGCCCCAGCATTTT. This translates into CASSELTGGQPQHF.

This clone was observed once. The CDR3 protein is CASIPGTSFVGEQFF. Written as DNA, the CDR3 is TGTGCCAGCATCCCCGGGACTAGCTTCGTGGGGGAGCAGTTCTTC. The rearrangement joins TRBV5-5 to TRBJ2-1; 9 bases fit TRBD2. Trimming at V came to 6 bases and at J to 10 bases, leaving 14 bases not matched to a gene. CDR1 is SGHKS and CDR2 is YYEKEE in the germline V gene (reference sequence). This CDR3 is built from 15 residues.

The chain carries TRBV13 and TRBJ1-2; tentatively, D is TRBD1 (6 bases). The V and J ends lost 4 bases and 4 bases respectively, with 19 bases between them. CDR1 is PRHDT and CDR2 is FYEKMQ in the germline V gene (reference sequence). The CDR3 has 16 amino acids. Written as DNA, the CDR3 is TGTGCCAGCAGCTCCGCAACAGGGATAGAGGCCTATGGCTACACCTTC. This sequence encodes CASSSATGIEAYGYTF.

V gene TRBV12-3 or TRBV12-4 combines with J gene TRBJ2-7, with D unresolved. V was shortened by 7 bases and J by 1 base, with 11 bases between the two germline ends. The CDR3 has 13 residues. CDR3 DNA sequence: TGTGCCAGCACCCCCAGCGTGTCCTACGAGCAGTACTTC. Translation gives CASTPSVSYEQYF.

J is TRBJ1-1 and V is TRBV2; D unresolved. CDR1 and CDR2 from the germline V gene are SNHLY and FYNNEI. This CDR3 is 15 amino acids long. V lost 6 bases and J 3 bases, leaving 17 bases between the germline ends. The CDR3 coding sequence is TGTGCCAGCAGATGGGAGGTGGGAGACGACACTGAAGCTTTCTTT. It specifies CASRWEVGDDTEAFF.

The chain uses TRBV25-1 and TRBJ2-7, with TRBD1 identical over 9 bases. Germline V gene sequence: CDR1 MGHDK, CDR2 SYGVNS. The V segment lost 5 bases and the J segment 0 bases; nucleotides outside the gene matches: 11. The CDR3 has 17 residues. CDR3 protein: CASSPRTGVMNSYEQYF. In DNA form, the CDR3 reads TGTGCCAGCAGTCCCAGGACAGGGGTTATGAACTCCTACGAGCAGTACTTC.

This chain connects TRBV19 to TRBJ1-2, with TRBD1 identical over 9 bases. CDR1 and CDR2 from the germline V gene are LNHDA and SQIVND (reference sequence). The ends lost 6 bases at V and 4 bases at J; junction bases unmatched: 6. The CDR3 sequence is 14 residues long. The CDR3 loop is CASRRLDRGYGYTF. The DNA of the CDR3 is TGTGCCAGTAGACGGCTGGACAGGGGCTATGGCTACACCTTC.

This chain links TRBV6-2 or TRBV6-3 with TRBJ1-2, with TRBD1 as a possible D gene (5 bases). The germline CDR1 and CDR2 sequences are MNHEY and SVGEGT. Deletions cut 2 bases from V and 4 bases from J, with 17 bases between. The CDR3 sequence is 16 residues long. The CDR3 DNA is TGTGCCAGCAGTTACGGCCAGGGTCCCGACACCTATGGCTACACCTTC. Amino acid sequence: CASSYGQGPDTYGYTF.

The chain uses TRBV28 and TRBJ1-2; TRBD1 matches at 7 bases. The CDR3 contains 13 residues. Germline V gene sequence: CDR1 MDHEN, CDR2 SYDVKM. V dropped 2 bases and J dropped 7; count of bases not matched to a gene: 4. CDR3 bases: TGTGCCAGCAGTTTAGGGACAGTGGCTGGCTACACCTTC. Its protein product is CASSLGTVAGYTF.